This entry lists 25 T cell receptor beta chains sequenced from one sample in a study of human thymus T cells. Thymus pieces cut out during corrective heart surgery were the tissue that was used. This table comes from immunoSEQ multiplex PCR, and its TCRdb copy is limited to in-frame clones, with some not included. The data show tens of thousands of clones, 85% to 95% seen once. Material: thymus tissue. Source of these receptors: a girl under three years old with a congenital heart defect but otherwise immunologically healthy.

The chain combines TRBV4-3 with TRBJ2-7; perhaps D is TRBD1 or TRBD2 (5 bases each). V gave up 0 bases and J gave up 3 bases, with 15 bases separating them. The V gene's germline CDR1 is LGHNA and CDR2 YSLEER. CDR3 size: 16 residues. The chain's CDR3 is CASSQESSQGDYEQYF. The CDR3 DNA reads as TGCGCCAGCAGCCAAGAATCTAGCCAAGGGGACTACGAGCAGTACTTC.

The rearrangement uses TRBV28 and TRBJ1-5; 10 nucleotides align to TRBD1. J lost 5 bases, V lost 11 bases, and 15 bases had no gene match. The CDR3 has 16 residues. The germline V gene has CDR1 MDHEN and CDR2 SYDVKM. CDR3 DNA: TGTGCCGCCGGTCGGACAGGGGGAGCGAGGTATCAGCCCCAGCATTTT. This encodes CAAGRTGGARYQPQHF.

The sample holds one count of this clone. V and J are TRBV5-4 and TRBJ2-1; tentatively, D is TRBD1 or TRBD2 (5 bases each). The CDR3 contains 14 residues. Per the germline V gene, CDR1 is SGHNT and CDR2 is YYREEE (reference sequence). Deletions cut 10 bases from V and 5 bases from J, with 19 bases between. CDR3 bases: TGTGCCGGCCAGGGAATCCACGGGGACAATGAGCAGTTCTTC. This translates into CAGQGIHGDNEQFF.

The chain links TRBV10-3 to TRBJ2-7; TRBD1 matches 8 bases. The CDR3 is 16 amino acids. Germline assignment: CDR1 ENHRY and CDR2 SYGVKD. The ends lost 2 bases at V and 3 bases at J; junction bases unmatched: 9. CDR3 region: CAISEAWTGRNYEQYF. As DNA, the CDR3 is TGTGCCATCAGTGAGGCATGGACAGGGAGGAACTACGAGCAGTACTTC.

As DNA, the CDR3 is TGTGCCAGCAGGGGCGGGGAAAGTGAGCAGTTCTTC. It yields the protein CASRGGESEQFF. V and J are TRBV6-6 and TRBJ2-1, with a possible D match to TRBD2 (6 bases). Germline V gene data show CDR1 as MNHNY and CDR2 as SVGAGI (reference sequence). The V end was cut by 6 bases, the J end by 9 bases, with 12 bases between. There are 12 residues in the CDR3.

This chain uses TRBV5-1 with TRBJ2-5, with 11 bases that match TRBD2. Looked up from germline, CDR1 is SGHRS and CDR2 is YFSETQ. This CDR3 has 17 amino acids. Trimming removed 4 bases from V and 2 bases from J; junction bases left unmatched: 10. CDR3 DNA: TGCGCCAGCAGCCGTACCGGGACTAGCGGTTTACAAGAGACCCAGTACTTC. It encodes CASSRTGTSGLQETQYF. Together with reference TRBV5-1 and TRBJ2-5, the CDR3 gives the full variable domain: KAGVTQTPRYLIKTRGQQVTLSCSPISGHRSVSWYQQTPGQGLQFLFEYFSETQRNKGNFPGRFSGRQFSNSRSEMNVSTLELGDSALYLCASSRTGTSGLQETQYFGPGTRLLVL.

The chain's CDR3 is CASSLARFHYEQYF. DNA of the CDR3: TGTGCCAGCAGCTTAGCTCGGTTTCACTACGAGCAGTACTTC. The chain is built from TRBV7-2 and TRBJ2-7; D is uncertain. CDR3 length: 14 amino acids. Germline V gene data show CDR1 as SGHTA and CDR2 as FQGNSA. V was pared by 0 bases and J by 3 bases, with 9 bases between.

The CDR3 DNA is TGTGCCAGTAGTATTGTGGGGTTCACAGATACGCAGTATTTT. It encodes CASSIVGFTDTQYF. The chain employs TRBV19 and TRBJ2-3; D remains ambiguous. Germline-derived CDR1 and CDR2 are LNHDA and SQIVND (reference sequence). The V gene lost 3 bases and the J gene lost 2 bases, with 9 bases spanning the gap. CDR3 length: 14 amino acids.

The chain has TRBV25-1 and TRBJ2-7; maybe TRBD2 (5 bases). V was shortened by 9 bases and J by 9 bases, with 15 bases between the two germline ends. Germline loops: CDR1 MGHDK, CDR2 SYGVNS. The CDR3 has 11 residues. The CDR3 is CASAAGMWQYF. CDR3 sequence (DNA): TGTGCCAGTGCAGCCGGGATGTGGCAGTACTTC.

The chain joins TRBV5-6 to TRBJ1-1, with D unclear. Trimming shortened V by 1 base and J by 1 base, and 2 bases separated the two germline ends. This CDR3 region has 12 residues. Germline CDR1 reads SGHDT; CDR2 reads YYEEEE. CDR3 protein: CASSLPNTEAFF. In DNA, the CDR3 is TGTGCCAGCAGCTTGCCGAACACTGAAGCTTTCTTT.

The rearrangement uses TRBV7-9 and TRBJ2-1; 11 bases match TRBD2. This CDR3 contains 16 residues. Trimming at V came to 4 bases and at J to 8 bases, leaving 10 bases not matched to a gene. In germline, CDR1 is SEHNR, CDR2 FQNEAQ (reference sequence). CDR3 loop: CASSCERLAGSDEQFF. CDR3 DNA sequence: TGTGCCAGCAGCTGCGAGAGACTAGCGGGATCGGATGAGCAGTTCTTC.

This chain joins TRBV29-1 and TRBJ1-1, with D maybe TRBD1 (6 bases). V was cut by 5 bases and J by 4 bases, with 11 bases left in between. Germline CDR1 SQVTM, CDR2 ANQGSEA. The CDR3 is 12 residues long. CDR3 in amino acids: CSVLGGFTEAFF. The CDR3 DNA reads as TGCAGCGTTTTAGGGGGGTTCACTGAAGCTTTCTTT.

The DNA for the CDR3 is TGTGCCAGCAGCTTTAGCCCCGCCTTAGAGGATGAGCAGTTCTTC. It encodes CASSFSPALEDEQFF. The chain carries TRBV11-2 and TRBJ2-1; D gene unclear. CDR1 and CDR2 from the germline V gene are SGHAT and FQNNGV. V dropped 3 bases and J dropped 8 bases, with 17 bases sitting between them. This CDR3 is 15 amino acids long.

The chain has TRBV9 and TRBJ2-7, with D hard to call. The CDR3 contains 15 residues. Trimming took off 7 bases at V and 0 bases at J, with 17 bases between the two ends. Looked up from germline, CDR1 is SGDLS and CDR2 is YYNGEE. CDR3 residues: CASSRTPGPSYEQYF. The CDR3 DNA follows: TGTGCCAGCTCACGGACCCCCGGCCCCTCCTACGAGCAGTACTTC.

This clone was counted between two and nine times. The rearrangement joins TRBV4-1 to TRBJ1-1, with TRBD1 as a possible D gene (5 bases). The CDR3 is 15 amino acids. Trimming shortened V by 0 bases and J by 4 bases, and 12 bases separated the two germline ends. Per germline, CDR1 MGHRA and CDR2 YSYEKL. The CDR3 loop is CASSQDRRVVTEAFF. The CDR3 DNA reads TGCGCCAGCAGCCAAGATCGCAGGGTAGTCACTGAAGCTTTCTTT.

The rearrangement joins TRBV15 to TRBJ1-1, with 8 bases aligning to TRBD1. There are 18 residues in the CDR3. V lost 0 bases, J lost 1 base, and 10 bases stayed unmatched. The germline gives CDR1 LNHNV, CDR2 YYDKDF (reference sequence). Here the CDR3 reads CATSRDPHRGTGNTEAFF. CDR3 DNA sequence: TGTGCCACCAGCAGAGATCCCCACAGGGGGACAGGGAACACTGAAGCTTTCTTT.

The chain has TRBV27 and TRBJ2-3; D may be TRBD1 (5 bases). CDR1 MNHEY and CDR2 SMNVEV come from the germline V gene (reference sequence). The CDR3 has 16 residues. V dropped 5 bases and J dropped 6 bases, with 21 bases sitting between them. CDR3 sequence: CASSPRVGPPPDTQYF. In nucleotides, the CDR3 is TGTGCCAGCAGTCCCCGGGTGGGGCCCCCGCCGGATACGCAGTATTTT.

This chain links TRBV4-2 with TRBJ1-1, with 7 bases that match TRBD1. The germline V gene encodes CDR1 LGHNA and CDR2 YNFKEQ. This CDR3 comprises 16 residues. Trimming cost V 4 bases and J 2 bases; bases outside gene matches: 10. The CDR3: CASSLRGTPGNTEAFF. The CDR3 DNA reads as TGTGCCAGCAGCCTCAGGGGGACCCCGGGAAACACTGAAGCTTTCTTT.

The genes are TRBV5-1 and TRBJ1-4, with 8 bases fitting TRBD1. The CDR3 loop spans 15 amino acids. The trim removed 1 base at V and 8 bases at J, leaving 7 bases unmatched. Germline V gene data show CDR1 as SGHRS and CDR2 as YFSETQ. The CDR3 DNA reads TGCGCCAGCAGCTTGCTCGGACAGGGCCGGGAAAAACTGTTTTTT. Its translation is CASSLLGQGREKLFF.

The chain links TRBV27 to TRBJ2-7, with D perhaps matching TRBD2 (5 bases). Germline V CDR1 and CDR2: MNHEY, SMNVEV (reference sequence). V was cut by 5 bases and J by 3 bases, with 11 bases left in between. This CDR3 comprises 13 residues. CDR3 sequence reads: CASSPPEGYEQYF. CDR3 in DNA: TGTGCCAGCAGTCCCCCCGAGGGCTACGAGCAGTACTTC.

The chain links TRBV27 to TRBJ2-2; 7 bases match TRBD2. Trimming cost V 4 bases and J 0 bases; bases outside gene matches: 8. The CDR3 runs 17 residues. The germline CDR1 and CDR2 sequences are MNHEY and SMNVEV (reference sequence). CDR3 coding DNA: TGTGCCAGCAGTTGGAGAGCGGGACCCACGAACACCGGGGAGCTGTTTTTT. Its protein is CASSWRAGPTNTGELFF.

This sequence joins TRBV25-1 and TRBJ2-7; possibly TRBD1 or TRBD2 for D (5 bases each). The V gene's germline CDR1 is MGHDK and CDR2 SYGVNS. This CDR3 spans 13 amino acids. Trimming took off 6 bases at V and 5 bases at J, with 14 bases between the two ends. CDR3 nucleotides: TGTGCCAGCAGCGAAGTGGGGGTCGACGAGCAGTACTTC. Its protein product is CASSEVGVDEQYF.

The V gene is TRBV29-1, the J gene TRBJ2-5, with TRBD2 identical over 13 bases. CDR1 is SQVTM, CDR2 ANQGSEA, per germline. The CDR3 loop spans 14 amino acids. V was pared by 7 bases and J by 4 bases, with 6 bases of the junction left unmatched. The CDR3 here is CSAGTSGNLETQYF. Here the CDR3 DNA reads TGCAGCGCTGGGACTAGCGGGAATCTAGAGACCCAGTACTTC.

The chain combines TRBV27 with TRBJ2-3; 10 bases are shared with TRBD2. This CDR3 is 17 amino acids long. From germline, CDR1 is MNHEY and CDR2 SMNVEV (reference sequence). V dropped 5 bases and J dropped 3; count of bases not matched to a gene: 11. The CDR3 here is CASSPGPLAGATDTQYF. The CDR3 region has the DNA TGTGCCAGCAGTCCCGGGCCCCTAGCGGGAGCTACAGATACGCAGTATTTT.

The chain is built from TRBV28 and TRBJ1-5; D gene uncertain. Germline V gene data show CDR1 as MDHEN and CDR2 as SYDVKM. V gave up 4 bases and J gave up 0 bases, with 10 bases separating them. The CDR3 extends over 15 amino acids. Here the CDR3 reads CASSWRLGSNQPQHF. DNA for the CDR3: TGTGCCAGCAGTTGGCGGCTGGGTAGCAATCAGCCCCAGCATTTT.